This T cell receptor beta chain was sequenced for a study of T cells in Graves' hyperthyroidism and ophthalmopathy. Amplified TCR beta CDR3 regions derived from RNA transcripts. TCR CDR3 underwent first-round RT-PCR with the HTBI primer set. TCRdb independently ran MiXCR on the multiplex PCR reads; one entry per CDR3 protein. The repertoire has hundreds of thousands of distinct CDR3 sequences, around 13% of them found once; the top ten carry around 13%. Broader study findings: Blood held most thyroid clonotypes expanded above 0.001 frequency. Ophthalmopathy was separated from stable hyperthyroidism by a 13 V-J model.

Uncontrolled infection, other autoimmune disease, pregnancy or lactation disqualified patients from enrolment. Out of over 7.5 ml of fresh peripheral blood came the PBMCs. On this clonotype: Antigen unknown.

Per the germline V gene, CDR1 is SGDLS and CDR2 is YYNGEE. The J segment lost 5 bases and the V segment lost 9 bases, leaving 12 bases of the junction unmatched. The CDR3 is 14 residues long. The V and J genes are TRBV9 and TRBJ1-1; 8 bases map to TRBD1. Sequencing input: blood. The origin of this receptor is a woman in her forties or fifties with Graves' ophthalmopathy. The CDR3 coding sequence is TGTGCCACACTTACAGGGGGTATCGTGACTGAAGCTTTCTTT. Its translation is CATLTGGIVTEAFF. Full variable domain (remainder filled in from reference TRBV9 and TRBJ1-1): DSGVTQTPKHLITATGQRVTLRCSPRSGDLSVYWYQQSLDQGLQFLIQYYNGEERAKGNILERFSAQQFPDLHSELNLSSLELGDSALYFCATLTGGIVTEAFFGQGTRLTVV.